The entry below gives a single TCR beta chain sequence along with its context. In its sample, this clonotype was seen many times. It lacks a known antigen. The sample holds no much larger clone one base away, and base qualities are not on file. These data come from a study of CD8 T cells in ankylosing spondylitis listed by TCRdb under 2017. Background for the entire study: The study profiled T cell receptor beta repertoires in healthy donors and ankylosing spondylitis patients to find disease-linked TCR variants. Peripheral blood samples were taken, and synovial fluid was additionally collected from ankylosing spondylitis patients. The full study cohort was made up of 25 ankylosing spondylitis patients and about a hundred healthy donors.

CDR1 and CDR2, looked up from the germline V gene, are SNHLY and FYNNEI. Taken from cysteine to phenylalanine, the CDR3 has 16 residues. The CDR3 DNA has 48 bases and is translated from base 1. V is reduced by 5 bases and J by 0 bases, leaving a spacing of 14 bases between them. Broader findings and caveats from the paper: The disease-linked clones were reported to be significantly enriched in matched synovial fluid samples from ankylosing spondylitis patients. The disease-linked clones had a CD8+ phenotype and were found at relatively low frequencies in peripheral blood. Some TCR beta motif variants had previously been reported in synovial fluid and blood of reactive arthritis patients, which suggested common disease-initiation mechanisms. A TCR beta motif of fewer than 10 highly homologous amino acid variants appeared characteristic of blood from ankylosing spondylitis patients.

Sequenced using an Illumina HiSeq 2500. Quantitative 5'-RACE with molecular barcodes was used to prepare TCR beta libraries. In the original analysis: A new computational method, built on a probabilistic model of VDJ rearrangement, was used to identify disease-linked TCR variants. TCRdb reprocessed the public reads (quality trimming at Q25 with fastp, clone calling with MiXCR) and kept in-frame beta chains. Every distinct CDR3 protein forms one entry, paired with its most common genes and DNA. V and J calls and clone size were set by TCRdb, not the authors. For this sample there are 200,000 to 300,000 distinct CDR3 sequences; roughly a tenth appear just once. The ten largest clones take up less than 3% of the sample.

The rearranged segments are TRBV2 and TRBJ2-4; the D gene is not confidently resolved. Material for sequencing was blood, either unsorted or a sorted T cell fraction (not recorded which). The clonotype comes from a male donor with ankylosing spondylitis or in good health (not recorded which). The DNA sequence is TGTGCCAGCAGTTTTTCCGGGCCTTTAGCCAAAAACATTCAGTACTTC. This yields the protein CASSFSGPLAKNIQYF.